Many counts were recorded for the clone carrying this TCR beta chain. This sample is drawn from a study of neurological immune-mediated disorders. Over 180 million TCR-beta sequences (from 15-18 subjects) were yielded by each sequencing run. A single record per CDR3 protein comes from TCRdb applying MiXCR to the 5' RACE reads. The sample holds about 52,000 distinct CDR3 sequences, roughly 3.8% seen once. Source material: PBMCs. The receptor comes from a man between 60 and 70 years old with multiple sclerosis.

CDR3 loop: CASSQGWFGGVAKNIQYF. The DNA for the CDR3 is TGTGCCAGCAGCCAAGGGTGGTTCGGCGGGGTGGCCAAAAACATTCAGTACTTC. The chain carries TRBV3-1 and TRBJ2-4; a possible D gene is TRBD2 (6 bases). This CDR3 is 18 amino acids long. The V end was cut by 1 base, the J end by 1 base, with 17 bases between. Germline CDR1 reads LGHDT; CDR2 reads YNNKEL (reference sequence).